One and the same sample provided the 26 T cell receptor beta chains below, sequenced in a study of cytomegalovirus exposure and HLA in healthy donors. The PCR was carried out with 60 Vbeta primers and 13 Jbeta primers. The data were produced by immunoSEQ multiplex PCR, yet TCRdb's version contains in-frame clones alone and is incomplete. Of approximately 240,000 clones in the sample, around nine tenths are singletons; the top ten hold 0.9% to 1.1%. Material for sequencing was PBMCs. The receptors here all came from a woman aged 18-29 years in good health and CMV-seronegative.

A single count supports this clone. The gene calls are TRBV11-1 and TRBJ1-1; the D is unclear. Trimming left V 7 bases short and J 4 bases short, with 19 bases between. This CDR3 is 15 amino acids long. The germline V gene has CDR1 SGHAT and CDR2 FQDESV (reference sequence). The DNA of the CDR3 is TGTGCCAGCACGTCTCCAGGAGGGTGGGCCACTGAAGCTTTCTTT. Translated, it gives CASTSPGGWATEAFF.

The genes are TRBV5-6 and TRBJ1-1; possibly TRBD1 for D (5 bases). The CDR3 is made up of 14 amino acids. The V gene lost 1 base and the J gene lost 1 base, with 8 bases spanning the gap. The germline gives CDR1 SGHDT, CDR2 YYEEEE. The CDR3 loop reads CASSLWGGNTEAFF. CDR3 sequence (DNA): TGTGCCAGCAGCTTGTGGGGGGGGAACACTGAAGCTTTCTTT. Complete variable domain (other parts from reference TRBV5-6 and TRBJ1-1): DAGVTQSPTHLIKTRGQQVTLRCSPKSGHDTVSWYQQALGQGPQFIFQYYEEEERQRGNFPDRFSGHQFPNYSSELNVNALLLGDSALYLCASSLWGGNTEAFFGQGTRLTVV.

The CDR3 loop reads CASSLAPRGTGHQPQHF. Written as DNA, the CDR3 is TGCGCCAGCAGCTTGGCCCCTCGGGGGACAGGGCATCAGCCCCAGCATTTT. The gene calls are TRBV5-1 and TRBJ1-5; 9 nucleotides line up with TRBD1. The CDR3 contains 17 residues. The germline V gene has CDR1 SGHRS and CDR2 YFSETQ. V shed 0 bases, J shed 5 bases, and the junction held 9 bases outside the gene matches.

The rearrangement joins TRBV2 to TRBJ1-2, with 9 bases fitting TRBD1. J lost 2 bases, V lost 6 bases, and 10 bases had no gene match. Germline values: CDR1 SNHLY, CDR2 FYNNEI. The CDR3 consists of 16 residues. The CDR3 DNA is TGTGCCAGCAGGGCCGGGACAGGGTCATTGAACTATGGCTACACCTTC. Protein sequence: CASRAGTGSLNYGYTF.

V gene TRBV9 combines with J gene TRBJ2-3, with TRBD2 matching over 14 bases. CDR3 length equals 17 residues. The V gene end was trimmed by 0 bases and the J gene end by 2 bases; junction bases not matched to a gene: 2. Germline V lookup: CDR1 SGDLS, CDR2 YYNGEE. The CDR3, as DNA: TGTGCCAGCAGCGTAGGACTAGCGGGAGGGGCCACAGATACGCAGTATTTT. Translating gives CASSVGLAGGATDTQYF.

This clone appeared once. The chain employs TRBV5-4 and TRBJ1-1; possibly TRBD1 for D (6 bases). In germline, CDR1 is SGHNT, CDR2 YYREEE (reference sequence). The V end lost 5 bases, the J end lost 1 base, and 12 bases lay between the germline ends. The CDR3 covers 14 residues. CDR3 nucleotide sequence: TGTGCCAGCAGTCCGAACAGGGCGAACACTGAAGCTTTCTTT. This codes for CASSPNRANTEAFF.

The chain has TRBV6-5 and TRBJ1-6, with D tentatively TRBD1 (5 bases). Germline V lookup: CDR1 MNHEY, CDR2 SVGAGI. The CDR3 loop spans 15 amino acids. V was clipped by 4 bases and J by 8 bases, with 15 bases between them. CDR3 region: CASSFGPGGDSPLHF. CDR3 nucleotides: TGTGCCAGCAGTTTCGGCCCAGGAGGGGATTCACCCCTCCACTTT.

This rearrangement joins TRBV11-2 to TRBJ1-5; maybe TRBD1 (5 bases). Trimming cost V 1 base and J 5 bases, with 15 bases left between them. The CDR3 extends over 16 amino acids. From germline, CDR1 is SGHAT and CDR2 FQNNGV. The CDR3 loop reads CASSLVGGVGDQPQHF. CDR3 nucleotide sequence: TGTGCCAGCAGCTTAGTTGGGGGGGTTGGGGATCAGCCCCAGCATTTT.

The chain has TRBV2 and TRBJ1-5; weak D call: TRBD1 (6 bases). The CDR3 extends over 13 amino acids. CDR1 and CDR2 from the germline V gene are SNHLY and FYNNEI. Trimming left V 7 bases short and J 3 bases short, with 10 bases between. The CDR3 protein is CASKGTPNQPQHF. In DNA form, the CDR3 reads TGTGCCAGCAAAGGGACACCCAATCAGCCCCAGCATTTT.

This clone was picked up one time. The chain employs TRBV28 and TRBJ2-5; D remains unclear. Matching the DNA end better, TRBJ2-7 makes the J call doubtful. The CDR3 totals 12 residues. Germline assignment: CDR1 MDHEN and CDR2 SYDVKM. The CDR3 region is CASSLGAYEQYF. The CDR3 DNA is TGTGCCAGCAGTTTAGGGGCCTACGAGCAGTACTTC.

The chain joins TRBV2 to TRBJ2-7; TRBD1 matches at 9 bases. This CDR3 contains 15 residues. CDR1 is SNHLY, CDR2 FYNNEI, per germline. V lost 5 bases, J lost 2 bases, and 7 bases stayed unmatched. The CDR3, as DNA: TGTGCCAGCAGTCCCGACAGGGGGAGGACCTACGAGCAGTACTTC. Translation: CASSPDRGRTYEQYF.

CDR3 in DNA: TGTGCCGAACAAACCGGGACAAATACTGAAGCTTTCTTT. Protein sequence: CAEQTGTNTEAFF. The chain employs TRBV27 and TRBJ1-1; tentatively, D is TRBD1 (6 bases). The CDR3 sequence is 13 residues long. Germline CDR1 reads MNHEY; CDR2 reads SMNVEV (reference sequence). Trimming took off 11 bases at V and 5 bases at J, with 18 bases between the two ends.

The chain is built from TRBV19 and TRBJ1-2, with 9 bases that match TRBD1. The CDR3 covers 14 residues. The trim removed 5 bases at V and 7 bases at J, leaving 8 bases unmatched. The germline gives CDR1 LNHDA, CDR2 SQIVND (reference sequence). DNA for the CDR3: TGTGCCAGTAGTGAGCCGGGACAGGGTTCTGGCTACACCTTC. It yields the protein CASSEPGQGSGYTF.

The gene calls are TRBV2 and TRBJ1-1; D remains ambiguous. From germline, CDR1 is SNHLY and CDR2 FYNNEI. Trimming cost V 4 bases and J 0 bases, with 3 bases left between them. This CDR3 has 12 amino acids. The CDR3 DNA follows: TGTGCCAGCAGTGTTATGAACACTGAAGCTTTCTTT. It is translated as CASSVMNTEAFF.

Here the CDR3 reads CASSITGDTDTQYF. In nucleotides, the CDR3 is TGTGCCAGCAGTATTACCGGAGACACAGATACGCAGTATTTT. The J gene is TRBJ2-3, the V gene TRBV27; no definite D call. Germline V gene lookup returns CDR1 MNHEY and CDR2 SMNVEV (reference sequence). The CDR3 runs to 14 residues. The germline V and J ends were trimmed by 5 bases and 2 bases, with 11 bases remaining between them.

This chain connects TRBV11-3 to TRBJ2-2; maybe TRBD2 (6 bases). The ends were cut back, 5 bases at V and 4 bases at J, with 8 bases in the middle. CDR1 and CDR2 from the germline V gene are SGHNT and YENEEA. This CDR3 is built from 13 residues. The CDR3 DNA reads as TGTGCCAGCAGCCGGGAGTCCACCGGGGAGCTGTTTTTT. As protein: CASSRESTGELFF.

The chain carries TRBV7-7 and TRBJ2-7; maybe TRBD1 (5 bases). Germline V lookup: CDR1 SSHAT, CDR2 FNYEAQ (reference sequence). CDR3 length: 17 amino acids. Trimming pared 1 base from V and 4 bases from J, leaving 20 bases between. CDR3 coding DNA: TGTGCCAGCAGCTTAGTCAGGGTCAGGCATGCATTTTACGAGCAGTACTTC. This encodes CASSLVRVRHAFYEQYF.

In nucleotides, the CDR3 is TGTGCCATCAGTGTGGAGCGGGGGGTGGCGGATACGCAGTATTTT. The encoded protein is CAISVERGVADTQYF. The J gene is TRBJ2-3, the V gene TRBV10-3, with TRBD2 matching over 9 bases. The CDR3 is 15 amino acids. Germline CDR1 and CDR2: ENHRY and SYGVKD. The trim removed 4 bases at V and 6 bases at J, leaving 8 bases unmatched.

The genes are TRBV5-4 and TRBJ2-1, with 10 bases lining up with TRBD2. The CDR3 extends over 15 amino acids. The J segment lost 9 bases and the V segment lost 1 base, leaving 7 bases of the junction unmatched. Germline loops: CDR1 SGHNT, CDR2 YYREEE (reference sequence). For the CDR3, the DNA is TGTGCCAGCAGCTTGATTAGCGGGGGGTATATTGAGCAGTTCTTC. This sequence encodes CASSLISGGYIEQFF.

CDR3 residues: CASSIGSVKAFF. Written as DNA, the CDR3 is TGTGCCAGTAGTATAGGTTCAGTAAAAGCTTTCTTT. The chain carries TRBV19 and TRBJ1-1; D gene ambiguous. CDR1 and CDR2 from the germline V gene are LNHDA and SQIVND (reference sequence). V lost 1 base, J lost 9 bases, and 9 bases lay in between. The CDR3 consists of 12 residues. Using reference TRBV19 and TRBJ1-1 for the parts outside the CDR3, the full variable domain is DGGITQSPKYLFRKEGQNVTLSCEQNLNHDAMYWYRQDPGQGLRLIYYSQIVNDFQKGDIAEGYSVSREKKESFPLTVTSAQKNPTAFYLCASSIGSVKAFFGQGTRLTVV.

CDR3 sequence reads: CASSSEGGELFF. The CDR3 region has the DNA TGTGCCAGCAGCTCGGAGGGCGGGGAGCTGTTTTTT. This chain uses TRBV6-5 with TRBJ2-2, with D maybe TRBD2 (6 bases). CDR1 and CDR2 (germline): MNHEY, SVGAGI. V shed 6 bases and J shed 7 bases, with 9 bases lying between them. The CDR3 length is 12 residues.

This chain uses TRBV5-1 with TRBJ2-7, with 11 bases lining up with TRBD2. CDR3 size: 15 residues. Looked up from germline, CDR1 is SGHRS and CDR2 is YFSETQ. J was trimmed by 2 bases and V by 7 bases; bases with no gene match: 8. The CDR3 bases are TGCGCCAGCCGAAGAGATAGCGGGAGGGCCTACGAGCAGTACTTC. This encodes CASRRDSGRAYEQYF.

The chain recombines TRBV19 with TRBJ2-2; TRBD2 aligns across 7 bases. The CDR3 loop spans 13 amino acids. Germline CDR1 is LNHDA and CDR2 is SQIVND (reference sequence). The V segment lost 8 bases and the J segment 6 bases; nucleotides outside the gene matches: 6. The CDR3 here is CASRGLGSGELFF. CDR3 nucleotides: TGTGCCAGTCGAGGACTAGGCTCCGGGGAGCTGTTTTTT. The full variable domain, rest sourced from reference TRBV19 and TRBJ2-2, is DGGITQSPKYLFRKEGQNVTLSCEQNLNHDAMYWYRQDPGQGLRLIYYSQIVNDFQKGDIAEGYSVSREKKESFPLTVTSAQKNPTAFYLCASRGLGSGELFFGEGSRLTVL.

A single count supports this clone. V usage is TRBV19 and J usage is TRBJ1-1, with 7 bases matching TRBD1. CDR3 length equals 14 residues. The trim removed 8 bases at V and 0 bases at J, leaving 6 bases unmatched. In germline, CDR1 is LNHDA, CDR2 SQIVND (reference sequence). The CDR3 spells CASSGQALNTEAFF. The CDR3 DNA follows: TGTGCCAGTTCCGGACAGGCATTGAACACTGAAGCTTTCTTT.

The chain links TRBV19 to TRBJ2-7; D is possibly TRBD1 (6 bases). This CDR3 has 13 amino acids. The germline V gene has CDR1 LNHDA and CDR2 SQIVND (reference sequence). V gave up 7 bases and J gave up 3 bases, with 13 bases separating them. CDR3 amino acids: CASKAMDSYEQYF. The DNA of the CDR3 is TGTGCCAGTAAAGCCATGGACAGCTACGAGCAGTACTTC. The whole variable domain, filled in from reference TRBV19 and TRBJ2-7, reads DGGITQSPKYLFRKEGQNVTLSCEQNLNHDAMYWYRQDPGQGLRLIYYSQIVNDFQKGDIAEGYSVSREKKESFPLTVTSAQKNPTAFYLCASKAMDSYEQYFGPGTRLTVT.

The chain links TRBV7-7 to TRBJ2-7; TRBD2 aligns across 13 bases. After removal of 5 bases from V and 7 bases from J, the junction contained 11 bases not matched to a gene. Germline loops: CDR1 SSHAT, CDR2 FNYEAQ (reference sequence). This CDR3 has 16 amino acids. Here the CDR3 reads CASSDPRLAGGGEQYF. CDR3 coding DNA: TGTGCCAGCAGCGACCCGCGACTAGCGGGAGGCGGGGAGCAGTACTTC.